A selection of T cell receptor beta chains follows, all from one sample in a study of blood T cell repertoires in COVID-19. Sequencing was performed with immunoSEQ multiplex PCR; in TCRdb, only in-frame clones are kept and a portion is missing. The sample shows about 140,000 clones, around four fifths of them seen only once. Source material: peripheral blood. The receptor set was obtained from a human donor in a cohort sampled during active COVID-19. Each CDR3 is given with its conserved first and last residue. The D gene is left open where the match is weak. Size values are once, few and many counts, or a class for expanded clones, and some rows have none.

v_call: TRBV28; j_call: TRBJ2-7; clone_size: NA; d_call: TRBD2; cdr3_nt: TGTGCCAGCAGTGCTCCCGGGACTAGCGGAGTGGCGTACTTC; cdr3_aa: CASSAPGTSGVAYF
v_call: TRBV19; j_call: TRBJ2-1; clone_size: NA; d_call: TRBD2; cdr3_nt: TGTGCCAGTAGGAGGACTAGCGGGATCCCTTACAGCTCCTACAATGAGCAGTTCTTC; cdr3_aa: CASRRTSGIPYSSYNEQFF
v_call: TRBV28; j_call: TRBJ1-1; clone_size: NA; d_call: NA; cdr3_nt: TGTGCCAGCAGTTTTTTCAGGAACACTGAAGCTTTCTTT; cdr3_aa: CASSFFRNTEAFF
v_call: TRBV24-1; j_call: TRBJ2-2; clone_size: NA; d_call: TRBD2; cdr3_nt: TGTGCCACCAGTGATTTGCCCGTTCTACGGGGGGGATCGAACACCGGGGAGCTGTTTTTT; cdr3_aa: CATSDLPVLRGGSNTGELFF
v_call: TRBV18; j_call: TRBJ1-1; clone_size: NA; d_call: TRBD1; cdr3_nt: TGTGCCAGCTCACCAAGGGACAGCTTGAACACTGAAGCTTTCTTT; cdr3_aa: CASSPRDSLNTEAFF
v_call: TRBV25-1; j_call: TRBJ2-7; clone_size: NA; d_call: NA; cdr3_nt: TGTGCCAGCAGTGCCACCAGGTTCCCCTACGAGCAGTACTTC; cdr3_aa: CASSATRFPYEQYF
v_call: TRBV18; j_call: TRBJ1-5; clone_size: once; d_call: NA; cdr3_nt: TGTGCCAGCTCACCACCCCAGGGAGGGAATCAGCCCCAGCATTTT; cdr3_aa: CASSPPQGGNQPQHF
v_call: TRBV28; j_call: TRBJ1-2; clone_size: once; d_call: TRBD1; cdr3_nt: TGTGCCAGCAGATCCAGCCAGGGGGCGCGTGGCTACACCTTC; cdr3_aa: CASRSSQGARGYTF
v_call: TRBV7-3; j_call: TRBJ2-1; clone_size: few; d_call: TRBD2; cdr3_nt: TGTGCCAGCAGCTTAACGGGACTAGCGGGAGCCAATGAGCAGTTCTTC; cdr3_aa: CASSLTGLAGANEQFF
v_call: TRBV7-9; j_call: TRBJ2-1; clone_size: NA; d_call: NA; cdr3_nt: TGTGCCAGCAGCTTAAGAAGCGGACTATACAATGAGCAGTTCTTC; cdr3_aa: CASSLRSGLYNEQFF
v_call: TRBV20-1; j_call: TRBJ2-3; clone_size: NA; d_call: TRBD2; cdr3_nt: TGCAGTGCTAGTGGATTAGCGGGAGGGCCGTCAGATACGCAGTATTTT; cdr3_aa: CSASGLAGGPSDTQYF
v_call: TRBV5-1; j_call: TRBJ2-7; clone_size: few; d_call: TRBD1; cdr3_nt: TGCGCCAGCAGCTTGGTGGGGGGACAGGGGAGAGAGCAGTACTTC; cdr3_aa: CASSLVGGQGREQYF
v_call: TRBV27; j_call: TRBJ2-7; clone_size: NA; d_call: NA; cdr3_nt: TGTGCCAGCAGTTCAATCTACGAGCAGTACTTC; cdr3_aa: CASSSIYEQYF
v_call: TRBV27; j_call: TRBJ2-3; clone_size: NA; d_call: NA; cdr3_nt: TGTGCCACCTCGGGGGTCGGGGTGTCAGCAGATACGCAGTATTTT; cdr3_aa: CATSGVGVSADTQYF
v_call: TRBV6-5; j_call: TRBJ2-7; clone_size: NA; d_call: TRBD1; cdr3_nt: TGTGCCAGCCGGGACAGGGGGAGTTACGAGCAGTACTTC; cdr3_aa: CASRDRGSYEQYF
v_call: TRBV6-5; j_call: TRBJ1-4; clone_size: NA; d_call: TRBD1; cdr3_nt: TGTGCCAGCAAGAGGGACAGGGGAAATGAAAAACTGTTTTTT; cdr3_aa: CASKRDRGNEKLFF
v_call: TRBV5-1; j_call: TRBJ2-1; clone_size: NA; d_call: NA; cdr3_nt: TGCGCCAGCAGCTTAGCTTGGTTGAATGAGCAGTTCTTC; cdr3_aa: CASSLAWLNEQFF
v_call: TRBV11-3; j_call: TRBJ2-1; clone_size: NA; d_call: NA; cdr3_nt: TGTGCCAGCAGCGCACTATCCCTAGATAATGAGCAGTTCTTC; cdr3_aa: CASSALSLDNEQFF
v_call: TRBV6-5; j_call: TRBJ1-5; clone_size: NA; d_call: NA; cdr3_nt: TGTGCCAGCAGCCGCTCGGAGAGTCAGCCCCAGCATTTT; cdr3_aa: CASSRSESQPQHF
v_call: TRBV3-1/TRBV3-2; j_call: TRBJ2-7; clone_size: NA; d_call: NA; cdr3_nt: TGTGCCAGCAGCCAAAAAGCCTCCTACGAGCAGTACTTC; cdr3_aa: CASSQKASYEQYF
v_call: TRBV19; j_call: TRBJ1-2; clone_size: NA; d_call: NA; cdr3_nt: TGTGCCAGTAGTTTGGAGGGAACTAACTATGGCTACACCTTC; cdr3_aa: CASSLEGTNYGYTF
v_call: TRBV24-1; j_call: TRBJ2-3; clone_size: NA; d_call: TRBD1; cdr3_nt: TGTGCCACCAGTGATCCCAGCCCGACAGGGGGAATAGATACGCCGTATTTT; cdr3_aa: CATSDPSPTGGIDTPYF
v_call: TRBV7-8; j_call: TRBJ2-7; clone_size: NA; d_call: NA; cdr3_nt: TGTGCCAGCAGCCCTCACGTCGTTCGCGAGCGCGAGCAGTACTTC; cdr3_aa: CASSPHVVREREQYF
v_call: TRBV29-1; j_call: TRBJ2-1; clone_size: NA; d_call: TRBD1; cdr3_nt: TGCAGCGTTCTAGACAGGGGGGGCTCCTACAATGAGCAGTTCTTC; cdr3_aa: CSVLDRGGSYNEQFF
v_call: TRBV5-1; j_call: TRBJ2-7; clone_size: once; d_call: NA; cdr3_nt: TGCGCCAGCAGCTTCCTCCCTAGCGCGATATTCTCCTACGAGCAGTACTTC; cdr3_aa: CASSFLPSAIFSYEQYF
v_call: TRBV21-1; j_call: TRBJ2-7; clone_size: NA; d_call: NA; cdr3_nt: TGTGCCAGCAGCAAAGTGTCGCAGGGGAACGAGCAGTACTTC; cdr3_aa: CASSKVSQGNEQYF
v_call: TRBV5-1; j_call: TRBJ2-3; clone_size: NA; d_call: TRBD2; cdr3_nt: TGCGCCAGCAGCTTGGCCCGGACTAGCGGGAGCACAGATACGCAGTATTTT; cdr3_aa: CASSLARTSGSTDTQYF
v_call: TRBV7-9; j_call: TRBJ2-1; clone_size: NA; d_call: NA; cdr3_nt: TGTGCCAGCAGCTCGCAACCTACACGGGAACACAATGAGCAGTTCTTC; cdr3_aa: CASSSQPTREHNEQFF
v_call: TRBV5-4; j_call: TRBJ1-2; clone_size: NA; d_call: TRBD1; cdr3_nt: TGTGCCAGCAGCTTCGCGTTTATCCTGGGGACAGGGGATTCATCTGATGGCTACACCTTC; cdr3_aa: CASSFAFILGTGDSSDGYTF
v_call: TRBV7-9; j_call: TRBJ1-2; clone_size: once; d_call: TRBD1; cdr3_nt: TGTGCCAGCAGCGTTGACAGGGGTGGCTACACCTTC; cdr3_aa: CASSVDRGGYTF
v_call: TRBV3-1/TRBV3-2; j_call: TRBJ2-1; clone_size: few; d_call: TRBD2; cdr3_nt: TGTGCCAGCAGCCATTATATTGGACTAGCGAGGGATTATCGTATCAATGAGCAGTTCTTC; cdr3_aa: CASSHYIGLARDYRINEQFF
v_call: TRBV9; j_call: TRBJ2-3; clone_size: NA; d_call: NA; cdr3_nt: TGTGCCAGCAGCCTTAGCGGAAACACAGATACGCAGTATTTT; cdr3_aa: CASSLSGNTDTQYF
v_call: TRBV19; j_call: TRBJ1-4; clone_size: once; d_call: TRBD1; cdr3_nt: TGTGCCAGTACCCTGAACAGGGGTGCGGATAATGAAAAACTGTTTTTT; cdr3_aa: CASTLNRGADNEKLFF
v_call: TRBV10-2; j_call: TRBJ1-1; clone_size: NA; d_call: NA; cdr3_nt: TGCGCCAGCATTGTTCGGGGGGGCACTGAAGCTTTCTTT; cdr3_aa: CASIVRGGTEAFF
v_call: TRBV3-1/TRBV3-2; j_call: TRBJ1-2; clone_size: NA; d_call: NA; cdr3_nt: TGTGCCAGCAGCCTGGACAGTCCATATGGCTACACCTTC; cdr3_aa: CASSLDSPYGYTF
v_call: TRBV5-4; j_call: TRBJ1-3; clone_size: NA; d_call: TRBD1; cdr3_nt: TGTGCCAGCAGCTGGGGACAGAGCTCTGGAAACACCATATATTTT; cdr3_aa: CASSWGQSSGNTIYF
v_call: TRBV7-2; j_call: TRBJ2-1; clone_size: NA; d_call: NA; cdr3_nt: TGTGCCAGCAGCTTCACCGGGACTTTTTATGAGCAGTTCTTC; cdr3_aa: CASSFTGTFYEQFF
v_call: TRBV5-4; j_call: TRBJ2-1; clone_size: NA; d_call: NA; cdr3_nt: TGTGCCAGCAGCTACGGACTGATCTACAATGAGCAGTTCTTC; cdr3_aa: CASSYGLIYNEQFF
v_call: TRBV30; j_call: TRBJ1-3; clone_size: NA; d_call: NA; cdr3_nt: TGTGCCTGGAGTGTACCCCTAGGGGGAAGTGGAAACACCATATATTTT; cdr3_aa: CAWSVPLGGSGNTIYF
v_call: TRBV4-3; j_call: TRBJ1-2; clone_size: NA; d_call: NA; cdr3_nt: TGCGCCAGCAGCCAAGGGGTCCGGGGGTATGGCTACACCTTC; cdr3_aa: CASSQGVRGYGYTF
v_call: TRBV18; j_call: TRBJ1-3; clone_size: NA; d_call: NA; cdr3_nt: TGTGCCAGCTCACCTGGGAGATCTGGAAACACCATATATTTT; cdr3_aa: CASSPGRSGNTIYF
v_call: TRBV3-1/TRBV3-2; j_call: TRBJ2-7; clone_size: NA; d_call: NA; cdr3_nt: TGTGCCAGCAGCCCGCCGGGGGCGGGAGACAACGAGCAGTACTTC; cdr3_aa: CASSPPGAGDNEQYF
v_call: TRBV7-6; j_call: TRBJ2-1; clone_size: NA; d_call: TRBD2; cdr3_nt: TGTGCCAGCAGCCCCCGGCTAGCGGGAGAAGGCTCCTACAATGAGCAGTTCTTC; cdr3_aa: CASSPRLAGEGSYNEQFF
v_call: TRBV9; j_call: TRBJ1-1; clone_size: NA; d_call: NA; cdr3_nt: TGTGCCAGCAGACGGGGGGCAGAGCAGGGGACTGAAGCTTTCTTT; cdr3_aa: CASRRGAEQGTEAFF
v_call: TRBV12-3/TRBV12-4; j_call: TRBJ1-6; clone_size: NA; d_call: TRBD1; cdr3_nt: TGTGCCAGCAGGACAGGGGAATATTCACCCCTCCACTTT; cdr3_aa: CASRTGEYSPLHF
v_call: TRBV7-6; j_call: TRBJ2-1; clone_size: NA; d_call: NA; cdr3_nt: TGTGCCAGCAGCCACGAGCGGAGCCCGAGCTACAATGAGCAGTTCTTC; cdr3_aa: CASSHERSPSYNEQFF
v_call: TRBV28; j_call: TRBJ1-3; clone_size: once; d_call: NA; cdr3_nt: TGTGCCAGCAGTCAAGCGCCTCGTTGGGGAAACACCATATATTTT; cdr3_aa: CASSQAPRWGNTIYF
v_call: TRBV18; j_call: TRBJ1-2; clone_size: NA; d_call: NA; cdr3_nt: TGTGCCAGCTCACCGAAACAGGGACCAAGTGAGGGTGGCTACACCTTC; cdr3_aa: CASSPKQGPSEGGYTF
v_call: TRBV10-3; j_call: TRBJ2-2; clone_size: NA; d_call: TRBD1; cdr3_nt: TGTGCCATCAGTGAGTCGTCGGGACAGGGGGCTCCCGGGGAGCTGTTTTTT; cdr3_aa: CAISESSGQGAPGELFF
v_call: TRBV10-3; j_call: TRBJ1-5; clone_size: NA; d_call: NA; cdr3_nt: TGTGCCATCAGTTCGGGGGAGAGTCAGCCCCAGCATTTT; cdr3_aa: CAISSGESQPQHF
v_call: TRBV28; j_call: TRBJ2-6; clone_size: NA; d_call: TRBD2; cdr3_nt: TGTGCCAGCAGTTTATTGGGGGGGTACTCTGGGGCCAACGTCCTGACTTTC; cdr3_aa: CASSLLGGYSGANVLTF
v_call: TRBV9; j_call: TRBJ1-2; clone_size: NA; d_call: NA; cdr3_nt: TGTGCCAGCAGCGTCAGCGGGACATCCCCTCCGGGGGACTATGGCTACACCTTC; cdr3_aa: CASSVSGTSPPGDYGYTF
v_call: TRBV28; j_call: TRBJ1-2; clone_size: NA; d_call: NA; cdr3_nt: TGTGCCAGCCTCCATGCGGGGGGGGCCACCCTTAACTATGGCTACACCTTC; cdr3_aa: CASLHAGGATLNYGYTF
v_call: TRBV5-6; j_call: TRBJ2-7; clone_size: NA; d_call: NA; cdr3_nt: TGTGCCAGCAGCTTGAGGCAGGCTTTTTTGTCTGAGCAGTACTTC; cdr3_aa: CASSLRQAFLSEQYF
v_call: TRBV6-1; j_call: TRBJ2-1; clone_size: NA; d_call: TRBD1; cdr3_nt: TGTGCCAGCAGTGCTGGGACAGGGGGCGCCTTAGTAAATGAGCAGTTCTTC; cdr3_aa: CASSAGTGGALVNEQFF